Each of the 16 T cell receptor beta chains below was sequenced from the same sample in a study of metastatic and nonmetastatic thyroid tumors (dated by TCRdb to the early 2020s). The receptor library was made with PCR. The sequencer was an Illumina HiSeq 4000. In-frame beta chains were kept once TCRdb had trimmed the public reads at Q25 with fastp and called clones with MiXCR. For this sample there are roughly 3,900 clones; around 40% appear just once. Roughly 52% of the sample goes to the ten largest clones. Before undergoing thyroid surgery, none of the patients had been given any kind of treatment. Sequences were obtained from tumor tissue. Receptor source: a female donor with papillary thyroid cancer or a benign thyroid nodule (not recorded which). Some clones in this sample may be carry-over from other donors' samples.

CDR3 residues: CASSIPGGQETQYF. CDR3 DNA: TGTGCCAGTAGTATCCCCGGGGGGCAAGAGACCCAGTACTTC. The chain carries TRBV19 and TRBJ2-5; 7 nucleotides line up with TRBD2. Germline V gene data show CDR1 as LNHDA and CDR2 as SQIVND (reference sequence). This CDR3 has 14 amino acids. The V and J ends lost 3 bases and 2 bases, in that order; junction bases with no gene match: 3.

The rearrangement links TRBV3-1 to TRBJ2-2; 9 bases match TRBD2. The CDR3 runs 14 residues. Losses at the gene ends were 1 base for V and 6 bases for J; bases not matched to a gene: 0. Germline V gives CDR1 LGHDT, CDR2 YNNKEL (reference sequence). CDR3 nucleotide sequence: TGTGCCAGCAGCCAAGGCGGGGGGGCCGGGGAGCTGTTTTTT. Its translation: CASSQGGGAGELFF.

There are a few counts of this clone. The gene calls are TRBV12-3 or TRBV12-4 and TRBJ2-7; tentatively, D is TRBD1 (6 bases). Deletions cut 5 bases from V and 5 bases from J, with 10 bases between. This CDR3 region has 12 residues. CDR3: CASSPDRNEQYF. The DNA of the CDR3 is TGTGCCAGCAGTCCGGACAGAAACGAGCAGTACTTC.

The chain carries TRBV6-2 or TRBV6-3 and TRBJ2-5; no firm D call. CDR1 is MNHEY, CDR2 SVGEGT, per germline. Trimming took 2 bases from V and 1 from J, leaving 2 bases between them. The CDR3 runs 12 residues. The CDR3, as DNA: TGTGCCAGCAGTTACGGCCAAGAGACCCAGTACTTC. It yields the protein CASSYGQETQYF.

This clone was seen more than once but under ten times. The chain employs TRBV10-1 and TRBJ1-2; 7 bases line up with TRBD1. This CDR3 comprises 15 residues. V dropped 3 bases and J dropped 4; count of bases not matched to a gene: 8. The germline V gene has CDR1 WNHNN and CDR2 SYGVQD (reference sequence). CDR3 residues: CASSEHRGNSYGYTF. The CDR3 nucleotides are TGCGCCAGCAGTGAACACAGGGGAAACAGCTATGGCTACACCTTC.

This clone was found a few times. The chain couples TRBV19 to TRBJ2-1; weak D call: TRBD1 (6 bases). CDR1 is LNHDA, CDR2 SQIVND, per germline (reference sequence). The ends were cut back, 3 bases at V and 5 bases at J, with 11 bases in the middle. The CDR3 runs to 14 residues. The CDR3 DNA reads TGTGCCAGTAGTATGGGGGCGGGTAACAATGAGCAGTTCTTC. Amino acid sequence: CASSMGAGNNEQFF. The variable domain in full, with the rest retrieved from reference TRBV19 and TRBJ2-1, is DGGITQSPKYLFRKEGQNVTLSCEQNLNHDAMYWYRQDPGQGLRLIYYSQIVNDFQKGDIAEGYSVSREKKESFPLTVTSAQKNPTAFYLCASSMGAGNNEQFFGPGTRLTVL.

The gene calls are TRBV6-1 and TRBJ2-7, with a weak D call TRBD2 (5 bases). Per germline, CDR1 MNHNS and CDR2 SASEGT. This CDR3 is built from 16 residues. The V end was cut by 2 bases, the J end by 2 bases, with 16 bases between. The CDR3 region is CASSELADQEAYEQYF. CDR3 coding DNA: TGTGCCAGCAGTGAATTGGCCGACCAGGAGGCCTACGAGCAGTACTTC.

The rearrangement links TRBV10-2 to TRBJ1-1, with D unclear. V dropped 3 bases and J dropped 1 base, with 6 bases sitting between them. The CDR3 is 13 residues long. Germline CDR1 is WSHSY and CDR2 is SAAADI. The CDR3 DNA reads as TGCGCCAGCAGTGAAGACAAGAACACTGAAGCTTTCTTT. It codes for CASSEDKNTEAFF.

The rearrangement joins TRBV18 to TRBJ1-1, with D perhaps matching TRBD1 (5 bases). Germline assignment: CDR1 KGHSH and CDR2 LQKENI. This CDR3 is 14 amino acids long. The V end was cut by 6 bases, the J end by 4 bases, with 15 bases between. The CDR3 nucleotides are TGTGCCAGCTCCACCTCTGGGGGGACCACTGAAGCTTTCTTT. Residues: CASSTSGGTTEAFF. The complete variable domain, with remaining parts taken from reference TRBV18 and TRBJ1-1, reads NAGVMQNPRHLVRRRGQEARLRCSPMKGHSHVYWYRQLPEEGLKFMVYLQKENIIDESGMPKERFSAEFPKEGPSILRIQQVVRGDSAAYFCASSTSGGTTEAFFGQGTRLTVV.

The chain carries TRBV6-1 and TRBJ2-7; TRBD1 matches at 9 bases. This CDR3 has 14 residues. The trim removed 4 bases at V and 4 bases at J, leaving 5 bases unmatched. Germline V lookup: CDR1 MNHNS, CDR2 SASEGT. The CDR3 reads CASSVQGAEYEQYF. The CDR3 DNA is TGTGCCAGCAGTGTACAGGGGGCCGAGTACGAGCAGTACTTC.

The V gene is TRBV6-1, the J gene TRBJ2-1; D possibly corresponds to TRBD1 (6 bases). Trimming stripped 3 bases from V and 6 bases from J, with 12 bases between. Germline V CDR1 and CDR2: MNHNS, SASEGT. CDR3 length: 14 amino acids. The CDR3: CASSEVQGGNEQFF. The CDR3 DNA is TGTGCCAGCAGTGAGGTTCAAGGGGGCAATGAGCAGTTCTTC.

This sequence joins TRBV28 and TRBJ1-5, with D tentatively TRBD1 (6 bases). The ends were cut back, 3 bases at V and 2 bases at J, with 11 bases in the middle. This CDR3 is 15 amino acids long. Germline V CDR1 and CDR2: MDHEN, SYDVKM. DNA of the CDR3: TGTGCCAGCAGTTTCAGGGGCGGTGGCAATCAGCCCCAGCATTTT. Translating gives CASSFRGGGNQPQHF.

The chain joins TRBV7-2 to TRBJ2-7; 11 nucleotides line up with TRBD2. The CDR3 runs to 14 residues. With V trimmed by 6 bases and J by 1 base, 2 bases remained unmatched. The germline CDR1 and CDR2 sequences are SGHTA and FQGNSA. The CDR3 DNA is TGTGCCAGCAGGTCTAGCGGGGGGTCCTACGAGCAGTACTTC. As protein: CASRSSGGSYEQYF.

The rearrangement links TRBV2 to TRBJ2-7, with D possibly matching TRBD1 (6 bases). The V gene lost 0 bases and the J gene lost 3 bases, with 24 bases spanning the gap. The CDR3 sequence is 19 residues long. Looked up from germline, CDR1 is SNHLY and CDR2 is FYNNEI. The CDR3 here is CASSEAATGRSSSHYEQYF. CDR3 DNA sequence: TGTGCCAGCAGTGAAGCAGCAACAGGGCGCTCCTCTTCCCACTACGAGCAGTACTTC.

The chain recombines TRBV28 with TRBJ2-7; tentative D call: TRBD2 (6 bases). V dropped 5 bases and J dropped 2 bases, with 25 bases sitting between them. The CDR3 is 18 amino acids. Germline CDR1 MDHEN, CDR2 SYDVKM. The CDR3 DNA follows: TGTGCCAGCAGTGTATTACGAGTGGGGAGGTTGGGCACCTACGAGCAGTACTTC. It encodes CASSVLRVGRLGTYEQYF.

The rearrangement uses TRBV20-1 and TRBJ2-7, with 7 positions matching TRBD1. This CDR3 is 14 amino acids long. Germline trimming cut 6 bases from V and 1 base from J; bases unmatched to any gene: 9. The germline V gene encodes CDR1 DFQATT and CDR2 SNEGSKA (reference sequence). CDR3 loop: CSAEKGDSSYEQYF. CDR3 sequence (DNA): TGCAGTGCCGAAAAGGGGGACAGTTCCTACGAGCAGTACTTC.